Sequencing of this TCR beta chain was carried out in a study of T cell clonality in common variable immunodeficiency. Assay used: immunoSEQ multiplex PCR; TCRdb lists only in-frame clones, some missing. This sample carries about 81,000 clones, none of them present only once. The germline CDR1 and CDR2 sequences are SGHKS and YYEKEE (reference sequence). V lost 0 bases to trimming and J lost 2 bases, with 9 bases between them. This CDR3 is 14 amino acids long. Blood samples were heparinized, about 4.5 to 8.5 ml per donor. This clone has at least ten counts. The read finishes 3 residues shy of the CDR3 end, and the germline J gene is used to complete it.

V gene TRBV5-5 combines with J gene TRBJ2-7; D perhaps matches TRBD1 (6 bases). This clonotype was obtained from a person aged 18-70 years in good health. The sequencing input was peripheral blood mononuclear cells. Incomplete CDR3 DNA: TGTGCCAGCAGCTTGGGTTGGGACACCTACGAG. Encoded protein: CASSLGWDTYE. From start to end, the CDR3 is CASSLGWDTYEQYF.